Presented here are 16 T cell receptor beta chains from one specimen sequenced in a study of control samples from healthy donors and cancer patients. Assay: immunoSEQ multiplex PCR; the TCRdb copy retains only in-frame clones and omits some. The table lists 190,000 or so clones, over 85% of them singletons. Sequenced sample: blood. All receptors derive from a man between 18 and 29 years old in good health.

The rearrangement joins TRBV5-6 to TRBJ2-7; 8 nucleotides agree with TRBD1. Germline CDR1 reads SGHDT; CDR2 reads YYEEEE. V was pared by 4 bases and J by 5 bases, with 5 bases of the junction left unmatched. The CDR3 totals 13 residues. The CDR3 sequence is CASSGDRLDEQYF. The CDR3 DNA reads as TGTGCCAGCAGCGGGGACAGGCTCGACGAGCAGTACTTC.

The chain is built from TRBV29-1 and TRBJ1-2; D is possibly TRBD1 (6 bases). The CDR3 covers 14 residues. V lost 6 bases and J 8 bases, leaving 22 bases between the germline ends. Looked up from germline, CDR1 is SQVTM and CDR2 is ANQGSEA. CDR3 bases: TGCAGCGTCCTCACGGGGGGCCCTCGGTGGGGCTACACCTTC. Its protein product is CSVLTGGPRWGYTF.

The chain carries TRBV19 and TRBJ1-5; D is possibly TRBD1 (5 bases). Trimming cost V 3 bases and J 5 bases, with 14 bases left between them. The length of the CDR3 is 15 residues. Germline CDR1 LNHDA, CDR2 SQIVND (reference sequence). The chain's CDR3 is CASSIHRQSDQPQHF. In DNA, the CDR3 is TGTGCCAGTAGTATCCACAGACAGTCGGATCAGCCCCAGCATTTT.

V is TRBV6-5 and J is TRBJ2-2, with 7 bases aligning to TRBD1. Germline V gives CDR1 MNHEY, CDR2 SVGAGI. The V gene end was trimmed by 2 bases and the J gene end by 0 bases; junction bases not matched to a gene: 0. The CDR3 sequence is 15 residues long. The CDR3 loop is CASSYRGPNTGELFF. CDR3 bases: TGTGCCAGCAGTTACAGGGGGCCGAACACCGGGGAGCTGTTTTTT.

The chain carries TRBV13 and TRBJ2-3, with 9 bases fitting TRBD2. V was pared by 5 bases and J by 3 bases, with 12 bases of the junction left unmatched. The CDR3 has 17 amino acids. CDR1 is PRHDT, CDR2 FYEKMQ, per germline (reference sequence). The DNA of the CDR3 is TGTGCCAGCAGCCCTAGCGGGCGGGGGGGCTGGACAGATACGCAGTATTTT. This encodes CASSPSGRGGWTDTQYF.

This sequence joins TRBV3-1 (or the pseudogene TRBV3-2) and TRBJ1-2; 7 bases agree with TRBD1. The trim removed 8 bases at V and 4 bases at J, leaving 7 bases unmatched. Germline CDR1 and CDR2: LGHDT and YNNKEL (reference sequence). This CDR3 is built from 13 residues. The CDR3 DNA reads TGTGCCAGCCGCCCCCCAGGGGGCTATGGCTACACCTTC. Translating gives CASRPPGGYGYTF.

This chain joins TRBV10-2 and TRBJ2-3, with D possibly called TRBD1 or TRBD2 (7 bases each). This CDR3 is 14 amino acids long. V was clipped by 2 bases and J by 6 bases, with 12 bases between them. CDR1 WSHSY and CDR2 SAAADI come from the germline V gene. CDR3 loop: CASSEQGGPDTQYF. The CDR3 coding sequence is TGCGCCAGCAGTGAGCAGGGGGGGCCGGATACGCAGTATTTT.

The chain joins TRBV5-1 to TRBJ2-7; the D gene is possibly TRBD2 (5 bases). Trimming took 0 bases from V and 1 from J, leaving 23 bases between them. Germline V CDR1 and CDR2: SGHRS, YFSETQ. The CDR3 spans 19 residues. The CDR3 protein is CASSLGYAERRLGSYEQYF. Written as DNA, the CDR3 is TGCGCCAGCAGCTTGGGGTACGCAGAAAGGAGGTTAGGGTCCTACGAGCAGTACTTC.

The CDR3 nucleotides read TGTGCCTGGAGTGTTGGGGATGGCTATGGCTACACCTTC. It yields the protein CAWSVGDGYGYTF. The V gene is TRBV30, the J gene TRBJ1-2; no clear D. Germline V gene data show CDR1 as GTSNPN and CDR2 as SVGIG (reference sequence). CDR3 length: 13 amino acids. The V gene lost 0 bases and the J gene lost 4 bases, with 9 bases spanning the gap.

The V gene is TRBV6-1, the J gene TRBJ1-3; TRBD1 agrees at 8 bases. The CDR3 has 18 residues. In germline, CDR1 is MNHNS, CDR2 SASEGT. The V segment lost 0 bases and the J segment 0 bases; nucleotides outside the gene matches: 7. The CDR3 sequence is CASSEARGQGSSGNTIYF. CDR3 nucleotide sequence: TGTGCCAGCAGTGAAGCTCGAGGACAGGGCAGCTCTGGAAACACCATATATTTT.

DNA for the CDR3: TGTGCCAGCAGCTTTTTGATGAACACTGAAGCTTTCTTT. Protein: CASSFLMNTEAFF. The V and J genes are TRBV5-6 and TRBJ1-1; D is unclear. Germline assignment: CDR1 SGHDT and CDR2 YYEEEE. This CDR3 has 13 amino acids. V was clipped by 2 bases and J by 0 bases, with 5 bases between them.

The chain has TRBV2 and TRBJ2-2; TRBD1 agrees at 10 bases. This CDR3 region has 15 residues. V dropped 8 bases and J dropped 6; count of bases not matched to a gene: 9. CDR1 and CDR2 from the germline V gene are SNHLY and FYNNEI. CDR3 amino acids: CASELTGQGSGELFF. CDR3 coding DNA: TGTGCCAGCGAACTGACGGGACAGGGGTCCGGGGAGCTGTTTTTT.

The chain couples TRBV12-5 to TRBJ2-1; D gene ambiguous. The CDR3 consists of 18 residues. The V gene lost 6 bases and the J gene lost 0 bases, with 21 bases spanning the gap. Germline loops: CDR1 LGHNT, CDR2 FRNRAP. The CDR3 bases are TGTGCTAGTGGCCCCACCCCGGACGGGCAGTACTCCTACAATGAGCAGTTCTTC. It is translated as CASGPTPDGQYSYNEQFF.

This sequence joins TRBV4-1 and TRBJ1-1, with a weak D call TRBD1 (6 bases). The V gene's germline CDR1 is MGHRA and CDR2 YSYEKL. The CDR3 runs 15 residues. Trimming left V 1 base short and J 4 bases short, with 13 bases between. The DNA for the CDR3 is TGCGCCAGCAGCCAAGTTGCGGGGGGCGGCACTGAAGCTTTCTTT. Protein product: CASSQVAGGGTEAFF.

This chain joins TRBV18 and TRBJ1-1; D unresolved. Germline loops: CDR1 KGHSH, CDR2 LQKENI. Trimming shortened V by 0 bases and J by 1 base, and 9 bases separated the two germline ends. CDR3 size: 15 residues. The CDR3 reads CASSPPTVQNTEAFF. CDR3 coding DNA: TGTGCCAGCTCACCACCGACCGTCCAGAACACTGAAGCTTTCTTT.

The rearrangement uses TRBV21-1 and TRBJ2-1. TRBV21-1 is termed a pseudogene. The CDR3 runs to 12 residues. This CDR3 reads CASRAPQNEQFF. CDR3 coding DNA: TGTGCCAGCAGGGCGCCTCAGAATGAGCAGTTCTTC.